The 23 T cell receptor beta chains listed next were all sequenced from one sample in a study of CXCR3-negative and CXCR3-positive naive CD8 T cells. Overall study results and limits: CXCR3-positive naive cells had more hydrophobic TRB CDR3s than CXCR3-negative naive cells.

These receptors' antigens are unknown. Libraries of TRB cDNA were made by 5' RACE and carried UMIs. TCRdb re-called the 5' RACE reads; one entry per CDR3 protein, DNA not given. Its listing shows some 150,000 distinct CDR3 sequences. Sequencing used naive CXCR3+ CD8+ T cells from blood. The subset was: CD45RO-CCR7+CD27+CD95- naive CD8+ T cells expressing CXCR3 (TNR3+). All receptors derive from a human donor in good health. Some clones in this sample may be carry-over from other donors' samples.

The V call is TRBV10-2, the J call TRBJ1-5. Germline V gives CDR1 WSHSY, CDR2 SAAADI. This CDR3 region has 15 residues. The CDR3: CASSELSRSNQPQHF.

The chain uses TRBV12-3 or TRBV12-4 and TRBJ1-2; TCRdb selects TRBD1, and the lack of DNA leaves this call unchecked. This CDR3 spans 20 amino acids. The CDR3 spells CASSFWSLRTGIVRGYGYTF.

The rearrangement joins TRBV21-1 to TRBJ2-6. TRBV21-1 counts as a pseudogene. There are 17 residues in the CDR3. CDR3 region: CASRRSGSTPGANVLTF.

The gene calls are TRBV7-8 and TRBJ1-5; without DNA, the TCRdb call of TRBD1 cannot be checked. This CDR3 is built from 17 residues. CDR1 and CDR2 from the germline V gene are SGHVS and FQNEAQ. This chain's CDR3 is CASSLRPGPLANQPQHF.

The rearrangement joins TRBV4-1 to TRBJ2-3; TCRdb's D call, TRBD2, is unchecked because there is no DNA. This CDR3 is built from 17 residues. Germline V gene data show CDR1 as MGHRA and CDR2 as YSYEKL. The CDR3 sequence is CASSQEPGLAGTDTQYF.

V gene TRBV29-1 combines with J gene TRBJ2-1; TCRdb outputs TRBD1, but without DNA this stays unchecked. This CDR3 has 13 amino acids. Germline V gene sequence: CDR1 SQVTM, CDR2 ANQGSEA. The CDR3 protein is CSVRGGSYNEQFF.

The CDR3 is CASSPLGTQISGANVLTF. V and J are TRBV9 and TRBJ2-6; the D call from TCRdb, TRBD1, cannot be confirmed without DNA. This CDR3 has 18 amino acids. The germline V gene encodes CDR1 SGDLS and CDR2 YYNGEE.

CDR3 sequence reads: CASSLFGLAANQETQYF. The rearrangement joins TRBV5-1 to TRBJ2-5; the TCRdb D gene call, TRBD2, has no DNA to confirm it. CDR1 SGHRS and CDR2 YFSETQ come from the germline V gene. The CDR3 spans 17 residues.

This chain joins TRBV5-1 and TRBJ2-3; TCRdb returns TRBD2, unconfirmable since there is no DNA. Germline V gene lookup returns CDR1 SGHRS and CDR2 YFSETQ. The CDR3 loop spans 15 amino acids. CDR3 sequence: CACSLVGGALDTQYF.

The J gene is TRBJ2-7, the V gene TRBV14; TCRdb names TRBD1, which stays unverified in the absence of DNA. This CDR3 has 13 residues. Per germline, CDR1 SGHDN and CDR2 FVKESK. The CDR3 spells CASSTGYPYEQYF.

The chain combines TRBV6-5 with TRBJ1-1. Germline V CDR1 and CDR2: MNHEY, SVGAGI. The CDR3 is 15 amino acids. The CDR3 is CASSYSGYQDTEAFF.

The genes are TRBV28 and TRBJ2-7; there is no DNA to check the TCRdb D call of TRBD2. Germline V gives CDR1 MDHEN, CDR2 SYDVKM. CDR3 length equals 16 residues. This CDR3 is CASSLSPAAGRYEQYF.

This chain links TRBV29-1 with TRBJ2-1; TCRdb's assignment of TRBD1 cannot be checked, as there is no DNA. CDR1 and CDR2 from the germline V gene are SQVTM and ANQGSEA. The CDR3 spans 12 residues. CDR3 region: CSANPGSNEQFF.

This chain uses TRBV21-1 with TRBJ2-7; TCRdb returns TRBD1, unconfirmable since there is no DNA. TRBV21-1 is listed as a pseudogene. The CDR3 is 17 residues long. CDR3 protein: CASSKVFGGGECYEQYF.

The rearrangement joins TRBV5-1 to TRBJ2-7; TCRdb reports TRBD1, a call that lacks DNA to check it against. The V gene's germline CDR1 is SGHRS and CDR2 YFSETQ. CDR3 length: 14 residues. The CDR3 protein is CASSLGGQVHEQYF.

V is TRBV20-1 and J is TRBJ2-7. This CDR3 is built from 12 residues. CDR1 DFQATT and CDR2 SNEGSKA come from the germline V gene (reference sequence). The CDR3 protein is CSARDVAYEQYF.

The CDR3 loop reads CASSLADSPLHF. This chain joins TRBV7-9 and TRBJ1-6. The CDR3 totals 12 residues. Looked up from germline, CDR1 is SEHNR and CDR2 is FQNEAQ (reference sequence). Using reference TRBV7-9 and TRBJ1-6 for the parts outside the CDR3, the full variable domain is DTGVSQNPRHKITKRGQNVTFRCDPISEHNRLYWYRQTLGQGPEFLTYFQNEAQLEKSRLLSDRFSAERPKGSFSTLEIQRTEQGDSAMYLCASSLADSPLHFGNGTRLTVT.

This sequence joins TRBV29-1 and TRBJ2-7; no DNA is available, so the TRBD1 call from TCRdb remains unchecked. The germline gives CDR1 SQVTM, CDR2 ANQGSEA. The CDR3 totals 14 residues. This CDR3 is CSVEEVDRPYEQYF.

The chain couples TRBV7-3 to TRBJ2-3; TCRdb returns TRBD2, unconfirmable since there is no DNA. This CDR3 is built from 15 residues. Germline-derived CDR1 and CDR2 are SGHTA and FQGTGA. The CDR3 reads CASSYTPGLTDTQYF. The whole variable domain, remainder taken from reference TRBV7-3 and TRBJ2-3, is GAGVSQTPSNKVTEKGKYVELRCDPISGHTALYWYRQSLGQGPEFLIYFQGTGAADDSGLPNDRFFAVRPEGSVSTLKIQRTERGDSAVYLCASSYTPGLTDTQYFGPGTRLTVL.

The rearrangement links TRBV7-9 to TRBJ2-1; without DNA, the TCRdb call of TRBD1 cannot be checked. From germline, CDR1 is SEHNR and CDR2 FQNEAQ (reference sequence). The CDR3 sequence is 14 residues long. The CDR3 loop is CASSLAQGHNEQFF.

The chain recombines TRBV4-2 with TRBJ1-1. Germline CDR1 LGHNA, CDR2 YNFKEQ. This CDR3 spans 14 amino acids. The CDR3 is CASSQGYTDTEAFF.

J is TRBJ2-7 and V is TRBV3-1; without DNA, the TCRdb call of TRBD1 cannot be checked. The CDR3 length is 15 residues. CDR1 LGHDT and CDR2 YNNKEL come from the germline V gene (reference sequence). The CDR3 sequence: CASSQEDRGPYEQYF.

This chain uses TRBV10-2 with TRBJ2-3; the TCRdb call, TRBD2, lacks DNA for checking. The germline V gene has CDR1 WSHSY and CDR2 SAAADI. CDR3 length equals 14 residues. CDR3 protein: CASSELAGTDTQYF.